The 22 T cell receptor beta chains reported below all come from one sample, sequenced in a study of Graves' ophthalmopathy and Graves' hyperthyroidism. Amplification targeted the TCR beta CDR3 regions, with RNA transcripts as the source material. HTBI primers served in a first-round RT-PCR, which a second-round multiplex PCR followed. MiXCR, run by TCRdb on the multiplex PCR reads, gives a single entry per CDR3 protein. The top ten hold more than 5.5% of the sample, which has fewer than 650,000 distinct CDR3 sequences, about a fifth seen once. The sample taken for sequencing was peripheral blood. The receptors were sampled from a young woman with stable Graves' hyperthyroidism. Some clones in this sample may be carry-over from other donors' samples.

This clonotype came up a few times. The chain uses TRBV3-1 and TRBJ1-2, with TRBD1 as a possible D gene (5 bases). This CDR3 is built from 13 residues. The germline gives CDR1 LGHDT, CDR2 YNNKEL (reference sequence). Trimming took off 1 base at V and 4 bases at J, with 7 bases between the two ends. The CDR3 sequence is CASSQAGAYGYTF. As DNA, the CDR3 is TGTGCCAGCAGCCAAGCTGGGGCCTATGGCTACACCTTC.

There are a few counts of this clonotype. This chain links TRBV7-2 with TRBJ2-6, with a tentative D call TRBD2 (6 bases). V shed 0 bases and J shed 5 bases, with 20 bases lying between them. Per the germline V gene, CDR1 is SGHTA and CDR2 is FQGNSA. The CDR3 is made up of 19 amino acids. The CDR3 DNA reads as TGTGCCAGCAGCTTAGCGGTTTGGGACTCGCCAAAGTGGGCCAACGTCCTGACTTTC. Protein product: CASSLAVWDSPKWANVLTF.

The chain's CDR3 is CASKPLGGTYEQYF. The CDR3 DNA is TGTGCCAGCAAACCACTCGGCGGGACCTACGAGCAGTACTTC. The chain links TRBV13 to TRBJ2-7; D might be TRBD2 (6 bases). V lost 7 bases to trimming and J lost 2 bases, with 15 bases between them. Germline V gene sequence: CDR1 PRHDT, CDR2 FYEKMQ (reference sequence). The CDR3 runs 14 residues.

There are many counts of this clonotype. The chain employs TRBV30 and TRBJ1-3; D unclear. The CDR3 extends over 11 amino acids. V was pared by 6 bases and J by 6 bases, with 9 bases between. Germline CDR1 is GTSNPN and CDR2 is SVGIG (reference sequence). CDR3 amino acids: CACHYVNTIYF. CDR3 in DNA: TGTGCCTGCCACTATGTAAACACCATATATTTT.

This chain links TRBV19 with TRBJ2-5; no clear D. Trimming removed 3 bases from V and 0 bases from J, with 5 bases in between. The CDR3 consists of 13 residues. Germline V gene sequence: CDR1 LNHDA, CDR2 SQIVND (reference sequence). In DNA form, the CDR3 reads TGTGCCAGTAGTATCCGGGACCAAGAGACCCAGTACTTC. Translation gives CASSIRDQETQYF.

This clonotype was detected many times. This sequence joins TRBV6-1 and TRBJ2-5, with 7 bases lining up with TRBD2. CDR3 size: 14 residues. The junction had 7 bases not matched to a gene; V was cut back by 8 bases and J by 1 base. Germline CDR1 and CDR2: MNHNS and SASEGT. The CDR3 reads CASSHSGSQETQYF. DNA for the CDR3: TGTGCCAGCTCGCATAGCGGGTCCCAAGAGACCCAGTACTTC.

Many counts were recorded for this clonotype. The CDR3 loop is CASSFGGNGAKQYF. CDR3 bases: TGTGCCAGCAGTTTTGGAGGGAACGGGGCTAAGCAGTACTTC. V gene TRBV27 combines with J gene TRBJ2-7; a weak D match, TRBD2 (6 bases). The CDR3 is 14 amino acids. The germline CDR1 and CDR2 sequences are MNHEY and SMNVEV (reference sequence). V gave up 3 bases and J gave up 8 bases, with 17 bases separating them.

This clonotype was seen repeatedly, ten times or more. The chain couples TRBV29-1 to TRBJ1-1, with TRBD1 matching 9 bases. CDR3 length: 12 residues. CDR1 is SQVTM and CDR2 is ANQGSEA in the germline V gene. V shed 7 bases and J 3 bases; nucleotides not matched to a gene: 3. DNA of the CDR3: TGCAGCGGCCGGGACAGGGACACTGAAGCTTTCTTT. This translates into CSGRDRDTEAFF. The full variable domain, its missing parts supplied by reference TRBV29-1 and TRBJ1-1, is SAVISQKPSRDICQRGTSLTIQCQVDSQVTMMFWYRQQPGQSLTLIATANQGSEATYESGFVIDKFPISRPNLTFSTLTVSNMSPEDSSIYLCSGRDRDTEAFFGQGTRLTVV.

This clonotype was counted many times. The genes are TRBV12-3 or TRBV12-4 and TRBJ1-1; no firm D call. This CDR3 contains 12 residues. The V and J ends lost 7 bases and 8 bases respectively, with 14 bases between them. The DNA for the CDR3 is TGTGCCAGCACCCCAGGACCCTCAGAAGCTTTCTTT. This sequence encodes CASTPGPSEAFF.

As for this clonotype: A read error may be the cause here, since a much bigger clone is one base away. The chain combines TRBV29-1 with TRBJ2-7; no clear D. The germline gives CDR1 SQVTM, CDR2 ANQGSEA. This CDR3 contains 12 residues. Deletions cut 4 bases from V and 2 bases from J, with 9 bases between. CDR3 sequence: CSVVTWAYEQYF. CDR3 bases: TGCAGCGTTGTTACATGGGCCTACGAGCAGTACTTC.

The V and J genes are TRBV30 and TRBJ1-1, with a tentative D call TRBD1 (5 bases). Per the germline V gene, CDR1 is GTSNPN and CDR2 is SVGIG (reference sequence). The V end lost 0 bases, the J end lost 11 bases, and 10 bases lay between the germline ends. This CDR3 has 11 residues. CDR3 coding DNA: TGTGCCTGGAGTGTAGGCAGGGACGCTTTCTTT. It translates to CAWSVGRDAFF.

V and J are TRBV20-1 and TRBJ2-5; 9 nucleotides agree with TRBD1. J lost 2 bases, V lost 6 bases, and 4 bases had no gene match. Per germline, CDR1 DFQATT and CDR2 SNEGSKA (reference sequence). The CDR3 is made up of 13 amino acids. The DNA for the CDR3 is TGCAGTGCGGAACAGGGGGCACAAGAGACCCAGTACTTC. This gives the protein CSAEQGAQETQYF.

This clonotype was observed many times. The rearrangement uses TRBV11-2 and TRBJ2-7; D could derive from TRBD1 or TRBD2 (5 bases each). The CDR3 runs 15 residues. CDR1 and CDR2 from the germline V gene are SGHAT and FQNNGV. V was shortened by 5 bases and J by 4 bases, with 18 bases between the two germline ends. The CDR3 DNA reads TGTGCCAGCAGCCTAGGTGGGGGTAGTTGGTACGAGCAGTACTTC. This gives the protein CASSLGGGSWYEQYF. The complete variable domain, with remaining parts taken from reference TRBV11-2 and TRBJ2-7, reads EAGVAQSPRYKIIEKRQSVAFWCNPISGHATLYWYQQILGQGPKLLIQFQNNGVVDDSQLPKDRFSAERLKGVDSTLKIQPAKLEDSAVYLCASSLGGGSWYEQYFGPGTRLTVT.

This clonotype was recorded many times. This chain uses TRBV6-5 with TRBJ1-1; D remains unclear. Trimming took off 7 bases at V and 1 base at J, with 10 bases between the two ends. The CDR3 extends over 13 amino acids. Germline CDR1 and CDR2: MNHEY and SVGAGI. The CDR3 loop is CASIRQANTEAFF. CDR3 bases: TGTGCCAGCATTCGGCAGGCGAACACTGAAGCTTTCTTT.

This clonotype has a count of ten or more. The chain combines TRBV4-2 with TRBJ2-5; TRBD1 or TRBD2 may be the D gene (5 bases each). Per germline, CDR1 LGHNA and CDR2 YNFKEQ. This CDR3 contains 17 residues. The ends were cut back, 3 bases at V and 0 bases at J, with 17 bases in the middle. The CDR3 loop reads CASSQRGGGSYQETQYF. CDR3 DNA sequence: TGTGCCAGCAGCCAGAGGGGTGGCGGGTCGTACCAAGAGACCCAGTACTTC.

This clonotype was seen a handful of times. The V call is TRBV12-3 or TRBV12-4, the J call TRBJ2-7, with D hard to call. Trimming stripped 5 bases from V and 3 bases from J, with 14 bases between. There are 14 residues in the CDR3. The CDR3 DNA reads TGTGCCAGCAGTGAATGGGATGACCGCTACGAGCAGTACTTC. This gives the protein CASSEWDDRYEQYF.

This clonotype has at least ten counts. This chain uses TRBV12-3 or TRBV12-4 with TRBJ1-1; D is perhaps TRBD1 (6 bases). V shed 3 bases and J shed 1 base, with 12 bases lying between them. The CDR3 totals 15 residues. The CDR3 is CASSLRGLRNTEAFF. Written as DNA, the CDR3 is TGTGCCAGCAGTTTGAGGGGGTTGAGGAACACTGAAGCTTTCTTT.

Many counts were recorded for this clonotype. This chain uses TRBV12-3 or TRBV12-4 with TRBJ1-2; 10 bases line up with TRBD1. CDR3 size: 13 residues. V lost 5 bases, J lost 6 bases, and 3 bases stayed unmatched. For the CDR3, the DNA is TGTGCCAGCAGTATTGGGACAGGGGATGGCTACACCTTC. It is translated as CASSIGTGDGYTF.

This clonotype occurred a few times. V is TRBV6-5 and J is TRBJ1-2, with a possible D match to TRBD1 (6 bases). V was trimmed by 5 bases and J by 3 bases, leaving 13 bases between them. Germline V gene sequence: CDR1 MNHEY, CDR2 SVGAGI. There are 14 residues in the CDR3. CDR3 DNA sequence: TGTGCCAGCAGTACCCGACAGGCTGACTATGGCTACACCTTC. It yields the protein CASSTRQADYGYTF.

In this sample, this clonotype turned up many times. The chain uses TRBV20-1 and TRBJ2-7, with D perhaps matching TRBD1 or TRBD2 (5 bases each). From germline, CDR1 is DFQATT and CDR2 SNEGSKA (reference sequence). The CDR3 is 15 residues long. V lost 3 bases to trimming and J lost 2 bases, with 17 bases between them. The CDR3 DNA is TGCAGTGCTAGGGATCCGGGACGCCACCCCTACGAGCAGTACTTC. Translation gives CSARDPGRHPYEQYF.

The V gene is TRBV20-1, the J gene TRBJ1-3; D gene uncertain. This CDR3 has 15 amino acids. Per germline, CDR1 DFQATT and CDR2 SNEGSKA (reference sequence). The germline V and J ends were trimmed by 3 bases and 4 bases, with 16 bases remaining between them. CDR3 DNA sequence: TGCAGTGCTAGCCCCGACAAGGGTCTCGGAAACACCATATATTTT. It encodes CSASPDKGLGNTIYF.

This clonotype was counted a few times. The rearrangement links TRBV9 to TRBJ1-3; D is uncertain. The CDR3 spans 15 residues. Per the germline V gene, CDR1 is SGDLS and CDR2 is YYNGEE. V was shortened by 0 bases and J by 2 bases, with 9 bases between the two germline ends. The DNA for the CDR3 is TGTGCCAGCAGCGTAGACGGAACCCCTGGAAACACCATATATTTT. Translated, it gives CASSVDGTPGNTIYF. Full variable domain (remainder filled in from reference TRBV9 and TRBJ1-3): DSGVTQTPKHLITATGQRVTLRCSPRSGDLSVYWYQQSLDQGLQFLIQYYNGEERAKGNILERFSAQQFPDLHSELNLSSLELGDSALYFCASSVDGTPGNTIYFGEGSWLTVV.